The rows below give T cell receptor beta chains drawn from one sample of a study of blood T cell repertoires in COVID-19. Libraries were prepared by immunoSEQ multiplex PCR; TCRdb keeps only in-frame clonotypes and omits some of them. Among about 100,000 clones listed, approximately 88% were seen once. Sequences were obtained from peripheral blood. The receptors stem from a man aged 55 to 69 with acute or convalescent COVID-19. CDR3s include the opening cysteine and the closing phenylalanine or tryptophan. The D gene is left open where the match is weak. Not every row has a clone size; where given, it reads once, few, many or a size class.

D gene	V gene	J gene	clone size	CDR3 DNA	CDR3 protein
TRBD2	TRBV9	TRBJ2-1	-	TGTGCCAGCAGCCACGGACTAGCGGACCACTCCTACAATGAGCAGTTCTTC	CASSHGLADHSYNEQFF
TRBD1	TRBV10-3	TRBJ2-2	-	TGTGCCATCAGTGGAGGGACAGGGGAGGGGACCGGGGAGCTGTTTTTT	CAISGGTGEGTGELFF
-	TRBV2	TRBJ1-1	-	TGTGCCAGCAGTTATAAGAGGGGGGGCAACACTGAAGCTTTCTTT	CASSYKRGGNTEAFF
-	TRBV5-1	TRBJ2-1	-	TGCGCCAGCAGCTTGGGGCAATTTCGGACAAAGAGCTCCTACAATGAGCAGTTCTTC	CASSLGQFRTKSSYNEQFF
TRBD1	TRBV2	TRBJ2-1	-	TGTGCCAGCACCCAGGTAGGACAGGGGGTGCCTAATGAGCAGTTCTTC	CASTQVGQGVPNEQFF
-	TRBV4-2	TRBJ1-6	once	TGTGCCAGCAGCCGACCCTCAGGGGAAGGATCACCCCTCCACTTT	CASSRPSGEGSPLHF
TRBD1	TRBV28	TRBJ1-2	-	TGTGCCAGCAGCGGACCGGGACAGAAAAGAGGCTACACCTTC	CASSGPGQKRGYTF
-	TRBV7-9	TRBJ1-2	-	TGTGCCAGCAGCTTGGTGGAGTATGGCTACACCTTC	CASSLVEYGYTF
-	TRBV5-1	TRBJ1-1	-	TGCGCCAGCAGCACGGATGGAGGGGTTTCCACTGAAGCTTTCTTT	CASSTDGGVSTEAFF
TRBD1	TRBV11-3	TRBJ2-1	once	TGTGCCAGCAGCCTAGCCGGGCTGGGACAGAGAACCTACAATGAGCAGTTCTTC	CASSLAGLGQRTYNEQFF
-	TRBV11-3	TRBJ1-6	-	TGTGCCAGCAGCTTAGAGGGGCAGGCGAGTTCACCCCTCCACTTT	CASSLEGQASSPLHF
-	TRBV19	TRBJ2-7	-	TGTGCCAGTAGTTGGGGGCCCGCCTACGAGCAGTACTTC	CASSWGPAYEQYF
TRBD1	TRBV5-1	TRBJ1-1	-	TGCGCCAGCAGTTCACAGGGGCAAACTGAAGCTTTCTTT	CASSSQGQTEAFF
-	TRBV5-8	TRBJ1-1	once	TGTGCCAGCAGCGTGCAGGAGAACACTGAAGCTTTCTTT	CASSVQENTEAFF
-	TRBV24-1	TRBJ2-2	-	TGTGCCACCAGTGATTTGGGCCCCCCCGGGGAGCTGTTTTTT	CATSDLGPPGELFF
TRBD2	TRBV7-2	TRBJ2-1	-	TGTGCCAGCAGCTTAGGGCCGAGACTAGCGTACGAGCAGTTCTTC	CASSLGPRLAYEQFF
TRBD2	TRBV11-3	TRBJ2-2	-	TGTGCCAGCAGTTGGGGACTAGCGGGAGTATCGACCGGGGAGCTGTTTTTT	CASSWGLAGVSTGELFF
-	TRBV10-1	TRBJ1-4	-	TGCGCCAGGCCGGGACAAGGAGATGAAAAACTGTTTTTT	CARPGQGDEKLFF
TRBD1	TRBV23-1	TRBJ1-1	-	TGCGCCAGCAGACTCTCCCGGGACAGGGGGGGAAGCACTGAAGCTTTCTTT	CASRLSRDRGGSTEAFF
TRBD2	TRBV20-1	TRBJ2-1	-	TGCAGTGCTAGTCTGCGGCTAGCGGGAGTCTGGATGGGCTACAATGAGCAGTTCTTC	CSASLRLAGVWMGYNEQFF
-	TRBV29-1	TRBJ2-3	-	TGCAGCGTTGAGTCTTCGACAGACCACACAGATACGCAGTATTTT	CSVESSTDHTDTQYF
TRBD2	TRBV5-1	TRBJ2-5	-	TGCGCCAGCAGCTTCGGGACTAGCGGGAGGGACAAGCAAGAGACCCAGTACTTC	CASSFGTSGRDKQETQYF
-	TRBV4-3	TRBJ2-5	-	TGCGCCAGCAGCCAATCCGGGACACCATACCAAGAGACCCAGTACTTC	CASSQSGTPYQETQYF
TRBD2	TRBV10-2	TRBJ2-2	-	TGCGCCAGCCGCGGGAGTGGCACCGGGGAGCTGTTTTTT	CASRGSGTGELFF
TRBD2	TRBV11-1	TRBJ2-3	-	TGTGCCAGCAGCTTACAACAAACTAGCGACACAGATACGCAGTATTTT	CASSLQQTSDTDTQYF
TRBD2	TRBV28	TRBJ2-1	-	TGTGCCAGCAGGAAGGGACTAGCGGGCTTATACAATGAGCAGTTCTTC	CASRKGLAGLYNEQFF
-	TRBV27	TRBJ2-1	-	TGTGCCAGCAGTTTACGCGTCTCCTACAATGAGCAGTTCTTC	CASSLRVSYNEQFF
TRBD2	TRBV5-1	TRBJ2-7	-	TGCGCCAGCAGCTTGACTAGCGGGAACTACGAGCAGTACTTC	CASSLTSGNYEQYF
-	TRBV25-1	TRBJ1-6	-	TGTGCCAGCAGTCTAGGACAGAATAATTCACCCCTCCACTTT	CASSLGQNNSPLHF
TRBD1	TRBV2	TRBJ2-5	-	TGTGCCAGCAGTGTAGCAGGACAGGGAGTAGAGACCCAGTACTTC	CASSVAGQGVETQYF
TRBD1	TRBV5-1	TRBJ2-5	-	TGCGCCAGCAGCTGGGGGACAGGGAGGGAAGAGACCCAGTACTTC	CASSWGTGREETQYF
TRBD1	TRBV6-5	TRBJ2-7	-	TGTGCCAGCAGCCCCGGTGGGGACAGGCTCTACGAGCAGTACTTC	CASSPGGDRLYEQYF
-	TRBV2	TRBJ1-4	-	TGTGCCAGCGTCCAGGGACAATATCGTAAACTGTTTTTT	CASVQGQYRKLFF
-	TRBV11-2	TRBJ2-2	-	TGTGCCAGCAGCTTCTGGGCAAGTTCCGGGGAGCTGTTTTTT	CASSFWASSGELFF
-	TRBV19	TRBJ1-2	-	TGTGCCAGTAGTGATCAGGGGATCGGAATCTATGGCTACACCTTC	CASSDQGIGIYGYTF
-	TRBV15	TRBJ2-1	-	TGTGCCACCAGCAGAGATGGCCTTCTTGGGCACTTCTTC	CATSRDGLLGHFF
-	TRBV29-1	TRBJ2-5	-	TGCAGCGTCCACTGGGACATACAAGAGACCCAGTACTTC	CSVHWDIQETQYF
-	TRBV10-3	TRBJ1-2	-	TGTGCCATCAGTGCGGCCAGGGAAGCCTATGGCTACACCTTC	CAISAAREAYGYTF
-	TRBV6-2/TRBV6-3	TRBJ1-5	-	TGTGCCAGCAGCGACTTTAATTGGCAGCCCCAGCATTTT	CASSDFNWQPQHF
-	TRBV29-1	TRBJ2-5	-	TGCAGCGCCTTGGACAACGAAGAGACCCAGTACTTC	CSALDNEETQYF
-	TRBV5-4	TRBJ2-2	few	TGTGCCAGCAGCTTGGCCCGGTCTAGCGCCGGGGAGCTGTTTTTT	CASSLARSSAGELFF
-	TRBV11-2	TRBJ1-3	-	TGTGCCAGCAGCTTAGATCGCGGAATCTCTGGAAACACCATATATTTT	CASSLDRGISGNTIYF
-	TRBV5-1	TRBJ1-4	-	TGCGCCAGCAGCTTGGGTGGAGCAACTAATGAAAAACTGTTTTTT	CASSLGGATNEKLFF
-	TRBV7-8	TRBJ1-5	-	TGTGCCAGCAGCTCGGCAGAGGGAATTGTGGGCAATCAGCCCCAGCATTTT	CASSSAEGIVGNQPQHF
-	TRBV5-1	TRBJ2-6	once	TGCGCCAGCAGCCGCGACAGGACTGGGGCCAACGTCCTGACTTTC	CASSRDRTGANVLTF
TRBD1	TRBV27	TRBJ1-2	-	TGTGCCAGCAGTGCGGGACAGGGGGCCTATGGCTACACCTTC	CASSAGQGAYGYTF
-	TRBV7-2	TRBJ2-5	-	TGTGCCAGCAGCGCCCGTGGCCCTGAGACCCAGTACTTC	CASSARGPETQYF
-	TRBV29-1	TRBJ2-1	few	TGCAGCACGGGCCTGGGGGCTACTCTCGGCAATGAGCAGTTCTTC	CSTGLGATLGNEQFF
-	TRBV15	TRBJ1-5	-	TGTGCCACCAGCCGGGGAAGGAGCAATCAGCCCCAGCATTTT	CATSRGRSNQPQHF
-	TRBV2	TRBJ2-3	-	TGTGCCAGCATTATGACGCGTGAGGCGCAGTATTTT	CASIMTREAQYF
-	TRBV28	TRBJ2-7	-	TGTGCCAGCAGTTTACCACTAATCGGTGGGCAGTACTTC	CASSLPLIGGQYF
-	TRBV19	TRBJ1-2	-	TGTGCCACCTCCGTCGGGGGCTATGGCTACACCTTC	CATSVGGYGYTF
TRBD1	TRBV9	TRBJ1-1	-	TGTGCCAGCAGCACAGGGGGAAGCACTGAAGCTTTCTTT	CASSTGGSTEAFF
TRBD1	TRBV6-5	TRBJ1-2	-	TGTGCCAGCAGATCCGACAGGGCCTCCTACACCTTC	CASRSDRASYTF
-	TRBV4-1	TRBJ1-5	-	TGCGCCAGCAGCCAAGGTGTCGCCACAGGGCAGCCCCAGCATTTT	CASSQGVATGQPQHF
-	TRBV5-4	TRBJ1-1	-	TGTGCCAGCGCATTGAAAGGGCGGGACACTGAAGCTTTCTTT	CASALKGRDTEAFF
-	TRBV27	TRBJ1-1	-	TGTGCCAGCAGTTTTGGAAGGGGGACCGGAACTGAAGCTTTCTTT	CASSFGRGTGTEAFF